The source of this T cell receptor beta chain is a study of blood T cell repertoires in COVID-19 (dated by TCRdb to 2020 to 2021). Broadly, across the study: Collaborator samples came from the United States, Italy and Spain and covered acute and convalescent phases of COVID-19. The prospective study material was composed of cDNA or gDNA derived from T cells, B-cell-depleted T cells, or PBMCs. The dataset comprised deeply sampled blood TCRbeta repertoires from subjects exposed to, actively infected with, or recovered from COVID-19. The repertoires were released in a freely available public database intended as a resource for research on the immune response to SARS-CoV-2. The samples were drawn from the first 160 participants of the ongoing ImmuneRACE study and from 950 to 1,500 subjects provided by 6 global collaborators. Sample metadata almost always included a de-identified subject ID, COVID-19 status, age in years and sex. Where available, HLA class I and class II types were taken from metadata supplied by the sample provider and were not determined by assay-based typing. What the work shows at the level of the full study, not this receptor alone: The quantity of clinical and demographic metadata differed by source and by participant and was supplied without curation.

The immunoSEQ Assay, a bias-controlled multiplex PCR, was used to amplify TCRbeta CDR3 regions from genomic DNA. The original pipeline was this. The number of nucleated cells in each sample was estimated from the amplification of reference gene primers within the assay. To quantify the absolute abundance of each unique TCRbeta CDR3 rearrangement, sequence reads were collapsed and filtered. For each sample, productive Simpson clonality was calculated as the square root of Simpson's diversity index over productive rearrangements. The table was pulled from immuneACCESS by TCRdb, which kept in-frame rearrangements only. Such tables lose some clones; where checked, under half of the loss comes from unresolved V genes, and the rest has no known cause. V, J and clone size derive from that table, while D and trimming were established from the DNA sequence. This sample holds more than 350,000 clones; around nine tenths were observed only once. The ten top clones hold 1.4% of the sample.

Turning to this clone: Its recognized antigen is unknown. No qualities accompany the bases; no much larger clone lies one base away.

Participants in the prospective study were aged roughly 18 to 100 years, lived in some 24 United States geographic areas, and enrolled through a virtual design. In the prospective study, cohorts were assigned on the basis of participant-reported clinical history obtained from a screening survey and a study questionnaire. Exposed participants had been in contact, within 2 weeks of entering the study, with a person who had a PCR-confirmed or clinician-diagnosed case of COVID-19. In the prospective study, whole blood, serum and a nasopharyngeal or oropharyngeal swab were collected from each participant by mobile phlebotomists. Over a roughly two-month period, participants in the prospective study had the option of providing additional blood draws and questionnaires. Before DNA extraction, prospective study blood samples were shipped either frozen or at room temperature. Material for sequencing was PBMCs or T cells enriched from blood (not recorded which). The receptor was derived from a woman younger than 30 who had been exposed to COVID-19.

The DNA sequence follows: TGTGCCAGCAGTGACGGACAGGGAGGGTATGGCTACACCTTC. Its translation reads: CASSDGQGGYGYTF. The rearrangement combines TRBV25-1 with TRBJ1-2, with 8 bases in between that match TRBD1. For this chain, trimming is 3 bases at the V end and 5 bases at the J end, and the number of junction bases without a gene match is 5. Taken from the germline V gene, the CDR1 and CDR2 loops are MGHDK and SYGVNS. The CDR3 covers 14 residues, taking in both the cysteine and the phenylalanine. This entry keeps only the CDR3 DNA: 42 bases, framed from base 1.